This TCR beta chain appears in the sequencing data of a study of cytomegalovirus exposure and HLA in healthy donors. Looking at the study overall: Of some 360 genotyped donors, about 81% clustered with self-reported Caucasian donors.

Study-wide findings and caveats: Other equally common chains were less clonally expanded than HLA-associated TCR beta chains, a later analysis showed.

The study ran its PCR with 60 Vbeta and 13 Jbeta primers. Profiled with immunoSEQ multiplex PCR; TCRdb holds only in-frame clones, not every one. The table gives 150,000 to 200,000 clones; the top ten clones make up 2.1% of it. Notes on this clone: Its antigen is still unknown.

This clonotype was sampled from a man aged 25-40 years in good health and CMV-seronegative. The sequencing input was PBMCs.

The CDR3 coding sequence is TGTGCCATCACTGCTACTAGCGGGAGTTATGATGAGCAGTTCTTC. Translating gives CAITATSGSYDEQFF. J is TRBJ2-1 and V is TRBV10-3, with TRBD2 matching 11 bases. The CDR3 totals 15 residues. V dropped 7 bases and J dropped 8; count of bases not matched to a gene: 10. Germline CDR1 ENHRY, CDR2 SYGVKD.